The 26 T cell receptor beta chains below were found in one sample sequenced in a study of OX40 agonist ivuxolimab in advanced cancers. The method was immunoSEQ multiplex PCR; TCRdb's version includes in-frame clones alone and lacks a portion of them. The sample lists some 35,000 clones, over 60% occurring once. The sample in question was CD4+ or CD8+ T cells sorted from blood, obtained in a trial of the OX40 agonist ivuxolimab. The origin of the receptors is an adult with an advanced solid tumor such as melanoma, head and neck, liver or kidney cancer.

The chain couples TRBV18 to TRBJ1-2, with a possible D match to TRBD1 (6 bases). CDR1 and CDR2 from the germline V gene are KGHSH and LQKENI. The CDR3 is 14 residues long. The V gene lost 2 bases and the J gene lost 6 bases, with 13 bases spanning the gap. For the CDR3, the DNA is TGTGCCAGCTCACCAGTTGGGGGGCCCGATGGCTACACCTTC. This gives the protein CASSPVGGPDGYTF.

The V and J genes are TRBV18 and TRBJ2-5; D ambiguous. Germline CDR1 reads KGHSH; CDR2 reads LQKENI. CDR3 length equals 13 residues. Deletions cut 3 bases from V and 5 bases from J, with 10 bases between. The CDR3 DNA sequence: TGTGCCAGCTCACCGAGGCAGACGGAGACCCAGTACTTC. It specifies CASSPRQTETQYF.

The CDR3 sequence: CASSLGTAGSYEQYF. CDR3 DNA sequence: TGTGCCAGCAGTTTAGGGACTGCTGGCTCCTACGAGCAGTACTTC. The chain employs TRBV27 and TRBJ2-7; TRBD2 is a possible D gene (6 bases). V lost 2 bases and J 0 bases, leaving 11 bases between the germline ends. CDR1 MNHEY and CDR2 SMNVEV come from the germline V gene (reference sequence). The length of the CDR3 is 15 residues.

J is TRBJ1-4 and V is TRBV10-3; the match to TRBD1 covers 7 bases. Germline assignment: CDR1 ENHRY and CDR2 SYGVKD. The CDR3 spans 14 residues. Trimming took 3 bases from V and 8 from J; bases not matched to a gene: 6. The CDR3: CAISENRGTEKLFF. In DNA, the CDR3 is TGTGCCATCAGTGAAAACAGGGGAACCGAAAAACTGTTTTTT.

V and J are TRBV7-6 and TRBJ2-7, with TRBD1 as a possible D gene (5 bases). The length of the CDR3 is 13 residues. CDR1 is SGHVS, CDR2 FNYEAQ, per germline. V shed 2 bases and J shed 5 bases, with 10 bases lying between them. CDR3 loop: CASSLRQGDEQYF. As DNA, the CDR3 is TGTGCCAGCAGCTTAAGGCAGGGTGACGAGCAGTACTTC.

The J gene is TRBJ1-2, the V gene TRBV30; TRBD1 aligns across 9 bases. The CDR3 sequence is 18 residues long. After removal of 2 bases from V and 1 base from J, the junction contained 14 bases not matched to a gene. Germline V CDR1 and CDR2: GTSNPN, SVGIG (reference sequence). The CDR3 region has the DNA TGTGCCTGGAGTCCTTTCTATTTCTCGACAGGGGGTAACTATGGCTACACCTTC. This codes for CAWSPFYFSTGGNYGYTF.

This rearrangement joins TRBV30 to TRBJ2-2; the match to TRBD2 covers 14 bases. Germline CDR1 and CDR2: GTSNPN and SVGIG (reference sequence). V was clipped by 7 bases and J by 1 base; unmatched bases: 5. The CDR3 runs to 16 residues. CDR3 nucleotides: TGTGCCTCGGGACTAGCGGGAGTTCTGAACACCGGGGAGCTGTTTTTT. Protein product: CASGLAGVLNTGELFF.

The chain combines TRBV5-1 with TRBJ1-3; D uncertain. This CDR3 comprises 16 residues. Germline values: CDR1 SGHRS, CDR2 YFSETQ. Trimming pared 4 bases from V and 1 base from J, leaving 15 bases between. The CDR3: CASSPTFTGSGNTIYF. The CDR3 region has the DNA TGCGCCAGCAGCCCGACCTTCACGGGGTCTGGAAACACCATATATTTT.

V usage is TRBV5-1 and J usage is TRBJ2-3; 9 nucleotides match TRBD1. CDR3 size: 16 residues. J lost 0 bases, V lost 5 bases, and 7 bases had no gene match. Germline V gene sequence: CDR1 SGHRS, CDR2 YFSETQ. This CDR3 reads CASRRDGQGSTDTQYF. In DNA, the CDR3 is TGCGCCAGCAGGAGAGACGGACAGGGGAGCACAGATACGCAGTATTTT.

The chain carries TRBV2 and TRBJ1-4; a weak D match, TRBD1 (5 bases). The CDR3 loop spans 16 amino acids. Trimming left V 2 bases short and J 8 bases short, with 18 bases between. Germline V CDR1 and CDR2: SNHLY, FYNNEI. For the CDR3, the DNA is TGTGCCAGCAGTGAACGTCAAGGGGTGAAGAACGAAAAACTGTTTTTT. This codes for CASSERQGVKNEKLFF.

V is TRBV19 and J is TRBJ2-3, with unresolved D. The CDR3 is 16 amino acids. V was shortened by 3 bases and J by 0 bases, with 13 bases between the two germline ends. The germline V gene has CDR1 LNHDA and CDR2 SQIVND (reference sequence). DNA of the CDR3: TGTGCCAGTAGTATCGGCCAGTTACCTAGCACAGATACGCAGTATTTT. Its translation is CASSIGQLPSTDTQYF.

V usage is TRBV21-1 and J usage is TRBJ2-6. TRBV21-1 is a pseudogene locus. The CDR3 is 15 amino acids. In DNA form, the CDR3 reads TGTGCCAGGGTCTCGAAGGGTGATGGGGCCAACGTCCTGACTTTC. It translates to CARVSKGDGANVLTF.

CDR3 sequence reads: CASSLSQYYEQYF. In DNA, the CDR3 is TGCGCCAGCAGCTTGAGTCAGTACTACGAGCAGTACTTC. The chain has TRBV5-1 and TRBJ2-7; D gene ambiguous. V lost 1 base, J lost 3 bases, and 8 bases lay in between. The CDR3 extends over 13 amino acids. Germline loops: CDR1 SGHRS, CDR2 YFSETQ.

The chain couples TRBV27 to TRBJ2-3; D gene ambiguous. CDR3 size: 13 residues. With 2 bases removed from V and 1 base from J, the gap between germline ends came to 4 bases. The germline gives CDR1 MNHEY, CDR2 SMNVEV (reference sequence). The CDR3: CASSLVGTDTQYF. Written as DNA, the CDR3 is TGTGCCAGCAGTTTAGTCGGCACAGATACGCAGTATTTT.

The J gene is TRBJ2-7, the V gene TRBV28, with D tentatively TRBD1 or TRBD2 (5 bases each). Germline CDR1 reads MDHEN; CDR2 reads SYDVKM. The V end lost 7 bases, the J end lost 6 bases, and 13 bases lay between the germline ends. CDR3 size: 12 residues. The CDR3 sequence is CASTRGVGEQYF. The DNA for the CDR3 is TGTGCCAGCACTCGAGGGGTGGGCGAGCAGTACTTC.

The rearrangement links TRBV27 to TRBJ2-3; no reliable D call. Germline V gives CDR1 MNHEY, CDR2 SMNVEV (reference sequence). The CDR3 runs to 13 residues. V was pared by 5 bases and J by 2 bases, with 8 bases between. The CDR3 DNA follows: TGTGCCAGCAGTCAGTCCCCCACAGATACGCAGTATTTT. This encodes CASSQSPTDTQYF.

This sequence joins TRBV19 and TRBJ1-2; the D gene is possibly TRBD1 (5 bases). The CDR3 length is 14 residues. The V gene lost 7 bases and the J gene lost 1 base, with 13 bases spanning the gap. Germline loops: CDR1 LNHDA, CDR2 SQIVND (reference sequence). CDR3 sequence reads: CASTWGSNNYGYTF. CDR3 in DNA: TGTGCCAGTACCTGGGGGTCCAATAACTATGGCTACACCTTC. The full variable domain, completed using reference TRBV19 and TRBJ1-2, is DGGITQSPKYLFRKEGQNVTLSCEQNLNHDAMYWYRQDPGQGLRLIYYSQIVNDFQKGDIAEGYSVSREKKESFPLTVTSAQKNPTAFYLCASTWGSNNYGYTFGSGTRLTVV.

The rearrangement uses TRBV11-1 and TRBJ1-1; D uncertain. V lost 1 base, J lost 2 bases, and 5 bases lay in between. This CDR3 comprises 13 residues. Germline assignment: CDR1 SGHAT and CDR2 FQDESV (reference sequence). The CDR3 nucleotides are TGTGCCAGCAGCTTAGACAGTAACACTGAAGCTTTCTTT. The encoded protein is CASSLDSNTEAFF.

V and J are TRBV5-1 and TRBJ2-3; the D is unclear. Trimming stripped 4 bases from V and 2 bases from J, with 11 bases between. The length of the CDR3 is 14 residues. Germline-derived CDR1 and CDR2 are SGHRS and YFSETQ. This CDR3 is CASSPGRATDTQYF. CDR3 DNA sequence: TGCGCCAGCAGCCCAGGACGTGCCACAGATACGCAGTATTTT.

The chain joins TRBV11-3 to TRBJ2-1; D is perhaps TRBD2 (6 bases). CDR3 length: 16 amino acids. Germline V gives CDR1 SGHNT, CDR2 YENEEA. V was clipped by 1 base and J by 7 bases, with 17 bases between them. DNA for the CDR3: TGTGCCAGCAGCTTAGGAGGGGTAGCGGAGGTAAATGAGCAGTTCTTC. Its protein is CASSLGGVAEVNEQFF. Full variable domain (remainder filled in from reference TRBV11-3 and TRBJ2-1): EAGVVQSPRYKIIEKKQPVAFWCNPISGHNTLYWYLQNLGQGPELLIRYENEEAVDDSQLPKDRFSAERLKGVDSTLKIQPAELGDSAVYLCASSLGGVAEVNEQFFGPGTRLTVL.

The chain carries TRBV28 and TRBJ2-7; 12 nucleotides agree with TRBD2. Trimming at V came to 4 bases and at J to 7 bases, leaving 8 bases not matched to a gene. This CDR3 has 15 residues. Germline-derived CDR1 and CDR2 are MDHEN and SYDVKM. CDR3 nucleotide sequence: TGTGCCAGCAGTTCGCCGACTAGCGGGAGTGGTGAGCAGTACTTC. Its translation: CASSSPTSGSGEQYF.

This sequence joins TRBV28 and TRBJ1-2; a possible D gene is TRBD1 (5 bases). The CDR3 extends over 13 amino acids. Trimming took 6 bases from V and 5 from J, leaving 13 bases between them. Germline V gene sequence: CDR1 MDHEN, CDR2 SYDVKM. The CDR3 DNA reads as TGTGCCAGCAGGGGGGTAACAGAGTATGGCTACACCTTC. It encodes CASRGVTEYGYTF.

V gene TRBV14 combines with J gene TRBJ2-7, with TRBD2 as a possible D gene (6 bases). The CDR3 loop spans 17 amino acids. Trimming took off 3 bases at V and 0 bases at J, with 18 bases between the two ends. Germline assignment: CDR1 SGHDN and CDR2 FVKESK. The CDR3 DNA reads as TGTGCCAGCAGCCACTCTGGCGGGACCCAGAGCTCCTACGAGCAGTACTTC. This sequence encodes CASSHSGGTQSSYEQYF.

The chain employs TRBV5-4 and TRBJ2-7; D gene uncertain. The CDR3 runs 13 residues. V was cut by 0 bases and J by 2 bases, with 6 bases left in between. Germline CDR1 SGHNT, CDR2 YYREEE (reference sequence). CDR3 nucleotides: TGTGCCAGCAGCTTGGACAGAACCTACGAGCAGTACTTC. Residues: CASSLDRTYEQYF.

CDR3 nucleotides: TGTGCCAGCAGTTCCTCGGTTGGGGCGTTGGGCTCCTACGAGCAGTACTTC. This translates into CASSSSVGALGSYEQYF. The rearrangement joins TRBV27 to TRBJ2-7, with a weak D call TRBD1 (5 bases). Germline CDR1 and CDR2: MNHEY and SMNVEV (reference sequence). Trimming took 4 bases from V and 0 from J, leaving 19 bases between them. The CDR3 sequence is 17 residues long.

The chain couples TRBV30 to TRBJ2-2, with TRBD2 matching over 8 bases. CDR1 is GTSNPN and CDR2 is SVGIG in the germline V gene (reference sequence). The V gene end was trimmed by 5 bases and the J gene end by 7 bases; junction bases not matched to a gene: 21. The CDR3 consists of 18 residues. The CDR3 is CAWVPGISGTLGGGELFF. CDR3 DNA: TGTGCCTGGGTCCCCGGAATTAGCGGGACCCTGGGCGGCGGGGAGCTGTTTTTT.